A single TCR beta chain is shown here with its context. What this receptor recognizes is not known. Base-call qualities are not available, and no considerably larger clone is one nucleotide away. The immunoSEQ Assay, a bias-controlled multiplex PCR, was used to amplify TCRbeta CDR3 regions from genomic DNA. The authors' pipeline ran thus. Nucleated cell counts per sample were estimated from amplification of reference gene primers within the assay. To quantify the absolute abundance of each unique TCRbeta CDR3 rearrangement, sequence reads were collapsed and filtered. For each sample, productive Simpson clonality was calculated by taking the square root of Simpson's diversity index across productive rearrangements. TCRdb re-hosts the immuneACCESS table, in-frame sequences only. Its copies lack some clones; in the studies checked, an unresolved V gene accounts for under half of them, and the cause for the rest is not known. V and J calls and clone size come straight from that table; D and trimming were deduced from the DNA. In this sample the table shows 90,000 or so clones, approximately 91% of which occur a single time. The ten largest clones add up to 1.8% of the sample.

Trimming costs V 7 bases and J 5 bases, and their ends lie 17 bases apart. The CDR3 contains 13 residues, cysteine and phenylalanine counted. Kept here is only the CDR3 DNA, which spans 39 bases and is read in frame from base 1. Reading the germline V gene gives CDR1 SQVTM and CDR2 ANQGSEA. The sample belongs to a study of blood T cell repertoires in COVID-19 (dated by TCRdb to 2018 to 2021). A note on the overall study: Samples covering the acute and convalescent phases of COVID-19 were provided by collaborators in the United States, Italy and Spain. The samples were drawn from two sources: the first 160 participants of the ongoing ImmuneRACE study, and 950 to 1,500 subjects contributed by 6 global collaborators. A de-identified subject ID, COVID-19 status, age in years and sex were almost always included in the sample metadata. The repertoires were made available in a free public database intended to serve as a resource for research on the immune response to SARS-CoV-2. The material from the prospective study consisted of cDNA or gDNA derived from T cells, B-cell-depleted T cells, or PBMCs. Where available, HLA class I and class II types were obtained from metadata supplied by the sample provider rather than from assay-based typing. Subjects who had been exposed to COVID-19, were actively infected with it, or had recovered from it provided the deeply sampled blood TCRbeta repertoires that made up the dataset.

Collaborating institutions collected whole blood in K2EDTA tubes following their own protocols. For TCRbeta analysis, collaborators shipped samples as frozen whole blood, isolated PBMCs, or DNA extracted from either of those sample types. On the study overall, not on this receptor specifically: The quantity of clinical and demographic metadata differed by source and by participant and was supplied without curation.

This receptor was taken from a human donor with active COVID-19. The donor label of this sample is uncertain. The specimen was peripheral blood. The chain couples TRBV29-1 to TRBJ2-5; there is no confident call for the D gene. The DNA is as follows: TGCAGCGCTACCCAGTTAGGAGCGGAGACCCAGTACTTC. Its protein reads: CSATQLGAETQYF. Supplemented by the reference TRBV29-1 and TRBJ2-5 proteins around the CDR3, the complete variable domain is SAVISQKPSRDICQRGTSLTIQCQVDSQVTMMFWYRQQPGQSLTLIATANQGSEATYESGFVIDKFPISRPNLTFSTLTVSNMSPEDSSIYLCSATQLGAETQYFGPGTRLLVL.